The sequence of this T cell receptor (beta chain) was determined in a study of T cell repertoires in cytomegalovirus infection. Study in general: CMV epitopes used comprised recently identified HLA-C-restricted ones and well-studied HLA-B-restricted ones. It was the public TCR beta signatures that indicated both CMV infection and matching HLA type.

From the reads, TCRdb called clonotypes with MiXCR, one entry per CDR3 protein. The data show approximately 110,000 distinct CDR3 sequences, with about 30% seen just once and roughly 77% held by the top ten. Study observations and caveats: People with CMV and the relevant HLA were identified by cumulative public TCR beta family frequency. There were HLA-C-restricted CMV-specific TCR beta clonotypes dominating the ex vivo response.

This clonotype was seen a few times. What it binds is unknown. Trimming at V came to 2 bases and at J to 5 bases, leaving 4 bases not matched to a gene. This CDR3 comprises 16 residues. Germline-derived CDR1 and CDR2 are SGHVS and FNYEAQ. This chain links TRBV7-6 with TRBJ2-3, with 13 nucleotides matching TRBD2. The sequence was collected from a human donor in good health (CMV status not recorded). Some clones in this sample may be carry-over from other donors' samples. Sequenced here: CD8+ T cells from cultured PBMCs, sampled from culture after CMV antigen stimulation. CDR3 in amino acids: CASSLTSGGAEDTQYF. The DNA of the CDR3 is TGTGCCAGCAGCTTAACTAGCGGGGGGGCCGAAGATACGCAGTATTTT.